This TCR beta chain emerged from a study of neurological immune-mediated disorders. The overall study: Of the roughly 35 patients who had multiple sclerosis, approximately 31 had the relapsing-remitting form and 3 had the secondary progressive form. Study conclusions and caveats: Because no CDR3 amino acid sequences were shared across subjects by expanded clones, private repertoires were suggested in all groups.

The CDR3 is 12 amino acids. The germline V gene has CDR1 SEHNR and CDR2 FQNEAQ (reference sequence). V was cut by 1 base and J by 11 bases, with 10 bases left in between. Synthesis of cDNA used 5'RACE (with 10-nucleotide random UMIs). Using its own MiXCR run on the 5' RACE reads, TCRdb lists one record per CDR3 protein. The sample gives roughly 71,000 distinct CDR3 sequences, around 3.9% of which show up once; approximately 1.3% is in the top ten. There are many counts of this clonotype. Its matching antigen is unknown. This TCR was recovered from a man aged 25 to 40 with multiple sclerosis. The sequenced sample consisted of PBMCs. The V and J genes are TRBV7-9 and TRBJ2-3, with D possibly matching TRBD2 (5 bases). The CDR3 here is CASSLDIRGQYF. Here the CDR3 DNA reads TGTGCCAGCAGCTTAGACATCCGGGGGCAGTATTTT.